One sample yielded the 4 T cell receptor beta chains listed below, sequenced in a study of Graves' ophthalmopathy and Graves' hyperthyroidism. Amplified material comprised TCR beta CDR3 regions derived from RNA transcripts. Second-round multiplex PCR followed a first-round RT-PCR using HTBI primers. Via MiXCR, TCRdb re-called the multiplex PCR reads, giving one row per CDR3 protein. The table records about 210,000 distinct CDR3 sequences, roughly 29% of them present only once. Sequenced: peripheral blood. The receptors derive from a man in his fifties with Graves' ophthalmopathy.

This CDR3 is CAWDPQGLSTEAFF. CDR3 sequence (DNA): TGTGCCTGGGACCCCCAGGGGCTGAGCACTGAAGCTTTCTTT. J is TRBJ1-1 and V is TRBV30; possibly TRBD1 for D (6 bases). Between the trimmed V and J ends, which lost 5 bases and 4 bases, there was a span of 17 bases. The CDR3 spans 14 residues. Looked up from germline, CDR1 is GTSNPN and CDR2 is SVGIG (reference sequence).

The sample holds many counts of this clonotype. The CDR3 nucleotides read TGTGCCAGCAGGGTCTTCTCTGGAAACACCATATATTTT. This codes for CASRVFSGNTIYF. The chain employs TRBV6-5 and TRBJ1-3, with D hard to call. The V gene lost 6 bases and the J gene lost 0 bases, with 6 bases spanning the gap. Germline V gives CDR1 MNHEY, CDR2 SVGAGI. This CDR3 region has 13 residues.

This clonotype has a handful of counts. V is TRBV2 and J is TRBJ1-2, with D uncertain. V was trimmed by 7 bases and J by 2 bases, leaving 14 bases between them. The CDR3 totals 14 residues. Germline lookup yields CDR1 SNHLY and CDR2 FYNNEI. CDR3 residues: CASTPRLGNYGYTF. The CDR3 DNA reads TGTGCCAGCACCCCGAGGCTGGGCAACTATGGCTACACCTTC.

This clonotype was observed once. The chain couples TRBV14 to TRBJ1-5; D gene unclear. This CDR3 is 13 amino acids long. In germline, CDR1 is SGHDN, CDR2 FVKESK. The germline V and J ends were trimmed by 3 bases and 6 bases, with 9 bases remaining between them. This chain's CDR3 is CASSQGLGQPQHF. The CDR3 bases are TGTGCCAGCAGCCAGGGTCTGGGTCAGCCCCAGCATTTT.